The 17 T cell receptor beta chains given below trace back to one sample, sequenced in a study of blood T cell repertoires in COVID-19 (dated by TCRdb to about 2020). The library was built by means of the immunoSEQ multiplex PCR assay. In TCRdb, the immuneACCESS table is reduced to in-frame sequences with V and J assigned. These tables do not hold every clone; where another copy was compared, an unresolved V gene accounts for under half, and the others remain unexplained. The table for this sample lists over 150,000 clones; under 90% of them were counted only once. Roughly 3.4% of the sample rests with the top ten. Source material: PBMCs or T cells enriched from blood (not recorded which). The receptors stem from a woman aged 55-70 years who had recovered from COVID-19.

This chain joins TRBV5-6 and TRBJ1-3; D is unclear. V was cut by 0 bases and J by 0 bases, with 13 bases left in between. This CDR3 has 17 amino acids. Germline V CDR1 and CDR2: SGHDT, YYEEEE. CDR3 protein: CASSLASHSYSGNTIYF. As DNA, the CDR3 is TGTGCCAGCAGCTTGGCCAGTCACAGTTACTCTGGAAACACCATATATTTT.

The chain uses TRBV11-2 and TRBJ2-1; TRBD2 agrees at 13 bases. CDR1 is SGHAT and CDR2 is FQNNGV in the germline V gene. CDR3 length: 14 amino acids. Losses at the gene ends were 5 bases for V and 10 bases for J; bases not matched to a gene: 5. This chain's CDR3 is CASSPGLAGWEQFF. The CDR3 DNA follows: TGTGCCAGCAGCCCGGGACTAGCGGGGTGGGAGCAGTTCTTC.

V and J are TRBV27 and TRBJ1-5, with D possibly TRBD1 on 6 matching bases. Per germline, CDR1 MNHEY and CDR2 SMNVEV (reference sequence). V gave up 5 bases and J gave up 6 bases, with 17 bases separating them. This CDR3 spans 15 amino acids. DNA for the CDR3: TGTGCCAGCAGTCCCACAGCTCCAGGGGTTCAGCCCCAGCATTTT. Translation gives CASSPTAPGVQPQHF.

This chain joins TRBV2 and TRBJ1-4, with unresolved D. Per germline, CDR1 SNHLY and CDR2 FYNNEI. The V gene lost 0 bases and the J gene lost 8 bases, with 7 bases spanning the gap. This CDR3 region has 13 residues. As DNA, the CDR3 is TGTGCCAGCAGTGAAGCGCTTCGGGAAAAACTGTTTTTT. Protein: CASSEALREKLFF.

V usage is TRBV6-5 and J usage is TRBJ2-7, with 8 bases that match TRBD2. The J segment lost 1 base and the V segment lost 2 bases, leaving 4 bases of the junction unmatched. This CDR3 comprises 15 residues. Germline V gene data show CDR1 as MNHEY and CDR2 as SVGAGI. CDR3 nucleotide sequence: TGTGCCAGCAGTTACAGCGGGGGCTTGTCCTACGAGCAGTACTTC. Protein sequence: CASSYSGGLSYEQYF.

The chain has TRBV5-1 and TRBJ2-1; possibly TRBD1 for D (6 bases). Germline V CDR1 and CDR2: SGHRS, YFSETQ. Trimming shortened V by 0 bases and J by 9 bases, and 7 bases separated the two germline ends. The CDR3 runs 12 residues. The CDR3 region has the DNA TGCGCCAGCAGCTTGGAGGGGGTTGAGCAGTTCTTC. This gives the protein CASSLEGVEQFF.

This sequence joins TRBV27 and TRBJ2-3; 14 bases are a match to TRBD2. Unmatched junction bases numbered 14, after V lost 5 bases and J lost 1 base. The germline V gene encodes CDR1 MNHEY and CDR2 SMNVEV (reference sequence). The CDR3 sequence is 20 residues long. The CDR3 is CASSPRLAGGPSSGTDTQYF. The CDR3 region has the DNA TGTGCCAGCAGTCCGAGACTAGCGGGGGGGCCGAGTAGTGGCACAGATACGCAGTATTTT.

The genes are TRBV11-2 and TRBJ2-6, with D possibly being TRBD1 (6 bases). Germline CDR1 reads SGHAT; CDR2 reads FQNNGV. The length of the CDR3 is 15 residues. V was clipped by 4 bases and J by 5 bases, with 12 bases between them. The DNA of the CDR3 is TGTGCCAGCAGCTCGCTGACAGGCTGGGCCAACGTCCTGACTTTC. It translates to CASSSLTGWANVLTF.

V is TRBV4-1 and J is TRBJ1-2; possibly TRBD1 for D (5 bases). The CDR3 consists of 14 residues. The germline gives CDR1 MGHRA, CDR2 YSYEKL. With 4 bases removed from V and 4 bases from J, the gap between germline ends came to 13 bases. CDR3 amino acids: CASSPGGSFYGYTF. Written as DNA, the CDR3 is TGCGCCAGCAGCCCGGGGGGTTCCTTCTATGGCTACACCTTC.

The chain employs TRBV5-1 and TRBJ1-1; D call uncertain. Germline V gene lookup returns CDR1 SGHRS and CDR2 YFSETQ. This CDR3 region has 14 residues. Trimming cost V 0 bases and J 6 bases, with 12 bases left between them. CDR3 nucleotide sequence: TGCGCCAGCAGCTTGGAGGCGGGGATGGCTGAAGCTTTCTTT. It is translated as CASSLEAGMAEAFF.

CDR3 sequence reads: CASSLGTGGSGNTIYF. The CDR3 DNA sequence: TGTGCCAGCAGCTTAGGGACAGGAGGCTCTGGAAACACCATATATTTT. The rearrangement uses TRBV7-9 and TRBJ1-3; 7 nucleotides align to TRBD1. CDR3 length equals 16 residues. The V segment lost 1 base and the J segment 0 bases; nucleotides outside the gene matches: 3. Germline loops: CDR1 SEHNR, CDR2 FQNEAQ (reference sequence). Drawing the rest from reference TRBV7-9 and TRBJ1-3, the complete variable domain is DTGVSQNPRHKITKRGQNVTFRCDPISEHNRLYWYRQTLGQGPEFLTYFQNEAQLEKSRLLSDRFSAERPKGSFSTLEIQRTEQGDSAMYLCASSLGTGGSGNTIYFGEGSWLTVV.

This sequence joins TRBV5-1 and TRBJ1-6, with D unclear. V lost 0 bases and J 0 bases, leaving 7 bases between the germline ends. The CDR3 extends over 16 amino acids. Germline V gene data show CDR1 as SGHRS and CDR2 as YFSETQ. CDR3 sequence: CASSLGGSSYNSPLHF. As DNA, the CDR3 is TGCGCCAGCAGCTTGGGAGGGAGCTCCTATAATTCACCCCTCCACTTT. The full variable domain, its missing parts supplied by reference TRBV5-1 and TRBJ1-6, is KAGVTQTPRYLIKTRGQQVTLSCSPISGHRSVSWYQQTPGQGLQFLFEYFSETQRNKGNFPGRFSGRQFSNSRSEMNVSTLELGDSALYLCASSLGGSSYNSPLHFGNGTRLTVT.

This rearrangement joins TRBV5-5 to TRBJ2-7; D remains unclear. Per germline, CDR1 SGHKS and CDR2 YYEKEE (reference sequence). Trimming took 5 bases from V and 6 from J, leaving 15 bases between them. The CDR3 runs to 13 residues. The CDR3: CASRSQEESEQYF. The DNA of the CDR3 is TGTGCCAGCAGATCACAAGAAGAATCCGAGCAGTACTTC.

This clone was observed once. This chain uses TRBV19 with TRBJ1-6, with 7 bases aligning to TRBD1. The CDR3 runs to 13 residues. V dropped 8 bases and J dropped 7; count of bases not matched to a gene: 5. CDR1 LNHDA and CDR2 SQIVND come from the germline V gene (reference sequence). Written as DNA, the CDR3 is TGTGCCAGTGGGGACAGTCTCAATTCACCCCTCCACTTT. Translating gives CASGDSLNSPLHF.

V gene TRBV27 combines with J gene TRBJ2-5; D may be TRBD2 (6 bases). Trimming left V 2 bases short and J 4 bases short, with 11 bases between. The length of the CDR3 is 14 residues. Germline V gene lookup returns CDR1 MNHEY and CDR2 SMNVEV (reference sequence). The CDR3 loop reads CASSLRGIRETQYF. The DNA for the CDR3 is TGTGCCAGCAGTTTACGGGGGATAAGAGAGACCCAGTACTTC.

The CDR3 nucleotides read TGTGCCAGCGCAGGGGGCCCCAGCTCCTACGAGCAGTACTTC. Protein: CASAGGPSSYEQYF. The genes are TRBV2 and TRBJ2-7; 8 bases agree with TRBD1. Unmatched junction bases numbered 6, after V lost 8 bases and J lost 0 bases. The CDR3 covers 14 residues. Germline CDR1 is SNHLY and CDR2 is FYNNEI.

The genes are TRBV13 and TRBJ1-1; a weak D match, TRBD1 (5 bases). This CDR3 has 13 residues. Trimming took off 2 bases at V and 8 bases at J, with 12 bases between the two ends. The germline CDR1 and CDR2 sequences are PRHDT and FYEKMQ (reference sequence). Written as DNA, the CDR3 is TGTGCCAGCAGCTTAAAAAGGGAGGGGGAAGCTTTCTTT. It specifies CASSLKREGEAFF.